Below, 8 T cell receptor beta chains from the same sample are listed, as sequenced in a study of T cell responses to AZD1222 COVID-19 vaccine. Sequencing was performed with immunoSEQ multiplex PCR; in TCRdb, only in-frame clones are kept and a portion is missing. The sample holds about 84,000 clones, over 80% seen once. Sample: peripheral blood, taken 28 days after the second AZD1222 dose. All receptors come from an adult who received the AZD1222 COVID-19 vaccine.

The chain is built from TRBV6-4 and TRBJ1-2; possible D gene TRBD1, 5 bases. The germline CDR1 and CDR2 sequences are MRHNA and SNTAGT. V was shortened by 6 bases and J by 4 bases, with 15 bases between the two germline ends. This CDR3 spans 14 amino acids. Written as DNA, the CDR3 is TGTGCCAGCAGACCCCCGCAGGGACCCTATGGCTACACCTTC. Protein sequence: CASRPPQGPYGYTF.

This clone showed up just once. V and J are TRBV5-8 and TRBJ1-2; tentatively, D is TRBD1 (5 bases). Germline lookup yields CDR1 SGHTS and CDR2 YDEGEE. V was shortened by 2 bases and J by 5 bases, with 7 bases between the two germline ends. CDR3 length equals 12 residues. CDR3: CASSLQVYGYTF. The CDR3 coding sequence is TGTGCCAGCAGCTTACAGGTTTATGGCTACACCTTC.

The chain links TRBV2 to TRBJ2-3; TRBD2 matches 8 bases. The CDR3 spans 14 residues. Germline V gene lookup returns CDR1 SNHLY and CDR2 FYNNEI. J gave up 2 bases and V 6 bases, and 4 bases lay outside the gene matches. CDR3 sequence: CASSGRGYTDTQYF. CDR3 DNA: TGTGCCAGCAGCGGGAGGGGATACACAGATACGCAGTATTTT. The full variable domain, with the rest looked up from reference TRBV2 and TRBJ2-3, is EPEVTQTPSHQVTQMGQEVILRCVPISNHLYFYWYRQILGQKVEFLVSFYNNEISEKSEIFDDQFSVERPDGSNFTLKIRSTKLEDSAMYFCASSGRGYTDTQYFGPGTRLTVL.

The chain carries TRBV10-3 and TRBJ1-5; D is unclear. Germline V gene data show CDR1 as ENHRY and CDR2 as SYGVKD. Trimming took off 7 bases at V and 10 bases at J, with 17 bases between the two ends. The CDR3 sequence is 13 residues long. CDR3 coding DNA: TGTGCCATCAAGAGCGGGCCGGACGATCCCCAGCATTTT. Residues: CAIKSGPDDPQHF.

CDR3 region: CASSGGRSYNEQFF. CDR3 DNA: TGTGCCAGCAGCGGGGGTCGCTCCTACAATGAGCAGTTCTTC. The rearrangement links TRBV7-9 to TRBJ2-1, with D perhaps matching TRBD1 or TRBD2 (5 bases each). V lost 5 bases to trimming and J lost 0 bases, with 8 bases between them. CDR1 is SEHNR, CDR2 FQNEAQ, per germline (reference sequence). This CDR3 comprises 14 residues.

The chain combines TRBV5-5 with TRBJ1-1; the D is unclear. V dropped 4 bases and J dropped 5 bases, with 15 bases sitting between them. CDR1 and CDR2 (germline): SGHKS, YYEKEE (reference sequence). CDR3 length: 14 amino acids. CDR3 coding DNA: TGTGCCAGCAGCCTTGACGCAGTGTTTACTGAAGCTTTCTTT. Amino acids: CASSLDAVFTEAFF.

The rearrangement joins TRBV11-2 to TRBJ1-4; 9 nucleotides agree with TRBD1. Germline V gene lookup returns CDR1 SGHAT and CDR2 FQNNGV. The CDR3 spans 14 residues. V lost 5 bases and J lost 8; bases outside the gene matches: 6. CDR3 sequence reads: CASSPDRGYEKLFF. DNA for the CDR3: TGTGCCAGCAGCCCGGACAGGGGTTACGAAAAACTGTTTTTT.

V is TRBV3-1 (or the pseudogene TRBV3-2) and J is TRBJ1-2; no clear D. Germline V gene data show CDR1 as LGHDT and CDR2 as YNNKEL (reference sequence). With 2 bases removed from V and 5 bases from J, the gap between germline ends came to 6 bases. The CDR3 has 12 amino acids. The DNA for the CDR3 is TGTGCCAGCAGCCAACTGATTTATGGCTACACCTTC. Translating gives CASSQLIYGYTF.